This entry lists 12 T cell receptor beta chains sequenced from one sample in a study of T cell responses to AZD1222 COVID-19 vaccine. Data came from immunoSEQ multiplex PCR; TCRdb stores just in-frame clones and leaves some out. The repertoire holds over 130,000 clones, with more than 80% as singletons. The specimen comprised peripheral blood, sampled 28 days after the second dose of the MenACWY control vaccine. These receptor sequences come from an adult who received the MenACWY meningococcal vaccine as a control.

A few counts support this clone. This chain connects TRBV15 to TRBJ1-5, with D possibly TRBD1 on 5 matching bases. The germline V and J ends were trimmed by 0 bases and 0 bases, with 9 bases remaining between them. Germline values: CDR1 LNHNV, CDR2 YYDKDF (reference sequence). There are 16 residues in the CDR3. CDR3 loop: CATSRDPTDSNQPQHF. For the CDR3, the DNA is TGTGCCACCAGCAGAGACCCGACAGATAGCAATCAGCCCCAGCATTTT.

This chain links TRBV18 with TRBJ2-3; 8 bases are shared with TRBD2. Germline CDR1 is KGHSH and CDR2 is LQKENI. V lost 2 bases to trimming and J lost 1 base; unmatched junction nucleotides: 5. The CDR3 runs to 16 residues. The CDR3 nucleotides read TGTGCCAGCTCACCATGGACGGGGGGGGGCACAGATACGCAGTATTTT. It is translated as CASSPWTGGGTDTQYF. The variable domain in full, with the rest retrieved from reference TRBV18 and TRBJ2-3, is NAGVMQNPRHLVRRRGQEARLRCSPMKGHSHVYWYRQLPEEGLKFMVYLQKENIIDESGMPKERFSAEFPKEGPSILRIQQVVRGDSAAYFCASSPWTGGGTDTQYFGPGTRLTVL.

V is TRBV13 and J is TRBJ2-7, with 9 bases matching TRBD2. This CDR3 has 14 residues. Germline lookup yields CDR1 PRHDT and CDR2 FYEKMQ (reference sequence). J gave up 5 bases and V 3 bases, and 5 bases lay outside the gene matches. This CDR3 reads CASSFGRGGNEQYF. In DNA form, the CDR3 reads TGTGCCAGCAGCTTCGGGCGGGGGGGCAACGAGCAGTACTTC.

The table lists this clone with a few counts. The genes are TRBV2 and TRBJ1-1, with 8 positions matching TRBD1. This CDR3 is 14 amino acids long. Per the germline V gene, CDR1 is SNHLY and CDR2 is FYNNEI. V lost 5 bases, J lost 4 bases, and 6 bases stayed unmatched. The CDR3 sequence: CASSMTGAATEAFF. The DNA of the CDR3 is TGTGCCAGCAGTATGACAGGGGCGGCCACTGAAGCTTTCTTT.

This clone was detected only a few times. The V gene is TRBV5-1, the J gene TRBJ1-1, with 12 positions matching TRBD1. Germline-derived CDR1 and CDR2 are SGHRS and YFSETQ. V was pared by 6 bases and J by 4 bases, with 7 bases of the junction left unmatched. This CDR3 region has 15 residues. CDR3 amino acids: CASTGTGGGGTEAFF. As DNA, the CDR3 is TGCGCCAGCACCGGGACAGGGGGCGGAGGCACTGAAGCTTTCTTT.

As DNA, the CDR3 is TGTGCCAGCAGCCCTCCCGGGACAGGGCAGAATCAGCCCCAGCATTTT. It yields the protein CASSPPGTGQNQPQHF. The chain recombines TRBV6-6 with TRBJ1-5; 9 nucleotides align to TRBD1. This CDR3 comprises 16 residues. Germline V CDR1 and CDR2: MNHNY, SVGAGI (reference sequence). V lost 6 bases to trimming and J lost 4 bases; unmatched junction nucleotides: 10.

The chain joins TRBV11-2 to TRBJ1-5; D unresolved. The CDR3 length is 16 residues. V lost 5 bases and J 3 bases, leaving 17 bases between the germline ends. The V gene's germline CDR1 is SGHAT and CDR2 FQNNGV. In DNA, the CDR3 is TGTGCCAGCAGCCCCTTTCCTAACGGGTTCAATCAGCCCCAGCATTTT. Its translation: CASSPFPNGFNQPQHF.

The chain carries TRBV6-5 and TRBJ2-1; D is unclear. Trimming shortened V by 6 bases and J by 6 bases, and 9 bases separated the two germline ends. Germline V lookup: CDR1 MNHEY, CDR2 SVGAGI. The CDR3 covers 12 residues. The CDR3 nucleotides are TGTGCCAGCAGATCAATTTTCAATGAGCAGTTCTTC. It codes for CASRSIFNEQFF.

The chain links TRBV13 to TRBJ1-1; TRBD1 agrees at 8 bases. V was pared by 5 bases and J by 5 bases, with 10 bases of the junction left unmatched. There are 15 residues in the CDR3. Looked up from germline, CDR1 is PRHDT and CDR2 is FYEKMQ (reference sequence). The CDR3 here is CASSIDTGGYTEAFF. The DNA of the CDR3 is TGTGCCAGCAGCATCGACACAGGGGGATATACTGAAGCTTTCTTT. Full variable domain (remainder filled in from reference TRBV13 and TRBJ1-1): AAGVIQSPRHLIKEKRETATLKCYPIPRHDTVYWYQQGPGQDPQFLISFYEKMQSDKGSIPDRFSAQQFSDYHSELNMSSLELGDSALYFCASSIDTGGYTEAFFGQGTRLTVV.

V usage is TRBV25-1 and J usage is TRBJ2-7, with 9 bases aligning to TRBD1. The length of the CDR3 is 13 residues. The V gene end was trimmed by 6 bases and the J gene end by 5 bases; junction bases not matched to a gene: 5. CDR1 and CDR2 (germline): MGHDK, SYGVNS. CDR3 in amino acids: CASSFRDRDEQYF. Here the CDR3 DNA reads TGTGCCAGCAGCTTCCGGGACAGGGACGAGCAGTACTTC.

The V call is TRBV18, the J call TRBJ2-7; D is perhaps TRBD1 (6 bases). In germline, CDR1 is KGHSH, CDR2 LQKENI. V dropped 8 bases and J dropped 0 bases, with 14 bases sitting between them. The CDR3 totals 14 residues. The CDR3 DNA is TGTGCCAGCCTGGGGGACACCCACTCCTACGAGCAGTACTTC. Residues: CASLGDTHSYEQYF. Based on the CDR3 plus reference TRBV18 and TRBJ2-7, the full variable domain is NAGVMQNPRHLVRRRGQEARLRCSPMKGHSHVYWYRQLPEEGLKFMVYLQKENIIDESGMPKERFSAEFPKEGPSILRIQQVVRGDSAAYFCASLGDTHSYEQYFGPGTRLTVT.

V gene TRBV6-6 combines with J gene TRBJ1-2, with D possibly being TRBD1 (5 bases). V was pared by 5 bases and J by 3 bases, with 7 bases between. The CDR3 extends over 12 amino acids. Germline V gene lookup returns CDR1 MNHNY and CDR2 SVGAGI (reference sequence). The CDR3 DNA reads as TGTGCCAGCAGTATAGGGGACTATGGCTACACCTTC. Translated, it gives CASSIGDYGYTF.